The TCR beta chain described here comes from a study of PD-L1 blockade in urothelial cancer. As for the study in general: Administration of atezolizumab to patients began around 2014, at 1,200 mg intravenously every 3 weeks. Chemotherapy regimens numbering 0 to 3 had been given to patients.

Assay: immunoSEQ multiplex PCR; the TCRdb copy retains only in-frame clones and omits some. Of around 79,000 clones listed, 85% are singletons. The CDR3 is 15 residues long. V was cut by 2 bases and J by 2 bases, with 11 bases left in between. Germline V gene lookup returns CDR1 SGHNT and CDR2 YENEEA. Time point of the sample: pretreatment peripheral blood. The number of samples from each patient was between 1 and 8, taken pretreatment and on-treatment. The sample in question was PBMCs, obtained around atezolizumab (anti-PD-L1) treatment. The chain recombines TRBV11-3 with TRBJ2-3, with D possibly TRBD1 on 6 matching bases. This sequence was found in a man aged 40-49 years with urothelial cancer. CDR3 DNA sequence: TGTGCCAGCAGCTTACGGGACAAAGACACAGATACGCAGTATTTT. It specifies CASSLRDKDTDTQYF. The full variable domain, with the rest looked up from reference TRBV11-3 and TRBJ2-3, is EAGVVQSPRYKIIEKKQPVAFWCNPISGHNTLYWYLQNLGQGPELLIRYENEEAVDDSQLPKDRFSAERLKGVDSTLKIQPAELGDSAVYLCASSLRDKDTDTQYFGPGTRLTVL.